This record covers a single T cell receptor beta chain. Study processing details: Estimation of nucleated cell counts was performed using reference gene primer amplification. Produced via immunoSEQ multiplex PCR; TCRdb's table is partial and in-frame only. V and J calls plus clone size are reproduced from that table; the DNA served to infer D and trimming. The data contain roughly 71,000 clones, 86% of them seen just once; the ten biggest clones take up 1.5% to 2%. Germline loops: CDR1 SGHRS, CDR2 YFSETQ. Trimming pared 4 bases from V and 2 bases from J, leaving 14 bases between. The CDR3 loop spans 15 amino acids. The data stem from a study of blood T cell repertoires in COVID-19. Background on the study: Spain, Italy and the United States supplied samples that represented acute and convalescent COVID-19. The analysed material was cDNA or gDNA that came from T cells, B-cell-depleted T cells, or PBMCs.

V and J are TRBV5-1 and TRBJ2-3, with D perhaps TRBD1 (6 bases). The specimen sequenced was peripheral blood. The sequence derives from a man between 25 and 39 years old with acute or convalescent COVID-19. The CDR3 bases are TGCGCCAGCAGCCAACCGACAGGTGCCACAGATACGCAGTATTTT. Its translation is CASSQPTGATDTQYF. Full variable domain (rest looked up from reference TRBV5-1 and TRBJ2-3): KAGVTQTPRYLIKTRGQQVTLSCSPISGHRSVSWYQQTPGQGLQFLFEYFSETQRNKGNFPGRFSGRQFSNSRSEMNVSTLELGDSALYLCASSQPTGATDTQYFGPGTRLTVL.